Shown below are 28 T cell receptor beta chains from a single sample sequenced in a study of shared clonotypes between healthy human individuals. The table came from immunoSEQ multiplex PCR; TCRdb's copy has only in-frame clones and leaves some out. Of 2 million to 2.5 million clones in the sample, 80% to 95% were seen once. Sequencing was done on a sample of naive CD4+ T cells from PBMCs. The subset was: CD45RA+ positively selected. The receptor source for this set is a man between 18 and 29 years old in good health. Some clones in this sample may be carry-over from other donors' samples.

The chain employs TRBV15 and TRBJ2-4; 8 nucleotides align to TRBD2. Looked up from germline, CDR1 is LNHNV and CDR2 is YYDKDF (reference sequence). V lost 0 bases to trimming and J lost 9 bases; unmatched junction nucleotides: 7. The CDR3 is 15 residues long. CDR3 sequence: CATSRDPSGLTIQYF. The CDR3 bases are TGTGCCACCAGCAGAGACCCTAGCGGGCTTACCATTCAGTACTTC. Using reference TRBV15 and TRBJ2-4 for the parts outside the CDR3, the full variable domain is DAMVIQNPRYQVTQFGKPVTLSCSQTLNHNVMYWYQQKSSQAPKLLFHYYDKDFNNEADTPDNFQSRRPNTSFCFLDIRSPGLGDTAMYLCATSRDPSGLTIQYFGAGTRLSVL.

This clone was detected only a few times. Other DNA sequences in the same sample also yield this CDR3. The V and J genes are TRBV20-1 and TRBJ1-2; maybe TRBD1 (5 bases). Deletions cut 1 base from V and 6 bases from J, with 6 bases between. Looked up from germline, CDR1 is DFQATT and CDR2 is SNEGSKA (reference sequence). The CDR3 covers 11 residues. The CDR3 loop is CSARGGNGYTF. The DNA of the CDR3 is TGCAGTGCTAGAGGGGGGAATGGCTACACCTTC.

The chain combines TRBV28 with TRBJ1-1; D gene uncertain. CDR1 is MDHEN and CDR2 is SYDVKM in the germline V gene. The V gene lost 3 bases and the J gene lost 6 bases, with 11 bases spanning the gap. This CDR3 has 13 amino acids. The CDR3 coding sequence is TGTGCCAGCAGTTTGGTGTCGAGGGCTGAAGCTTTCTTT. This translates into CASSLVSRAEAFF.

The chain uses TRBV2 and TRBJ2-3; no definite D call. The germline V and J ends were trimmed by 2 bases and 1 base, with 16 bases remaining between them. Germline-derived CDR1 and CDR2 are SNHLY and FYNNEI. The CDR3 is 17 amino acids. In DNA form, the CDR3 reads TGTGCCAGCAGTGAATATTTTTCGGTACAGCGCACAGATACGCAGTATTTT. Its translation: CASSEYFSVQRTDTQYF.

The V gene is TRBV6-1, the J gene TRBJ2-7, with D possibly being TRBD1 (5 bases). The germline gives CDR1 MNHNS, CDR2 SASEGT. This CDR3 has 16 residues. Trimming cost V 2 bases and J 1 base, with 15 bases left between them. As DNA, the CDR3 is TGTGCCAGCAGTGAACCCGGTCTTCAGGGTTCCTACGAGCAGTACTTC. It encodes CASSEPGLQGSYEQYF.

The chain recombines TRBV7-2 with TRBJ2-1, with 10 bases aligning to TRBD2. Trimming at V came to 5 bases and at J to 4 bases, leaving 11 bases not matched to a gene. The CDR3 extends over 17 amino acids. CDR1 SGHTA and CDR2 FQGNSA come from the germline V gene. CDR3 bases: TGTGCCAGCAGCCCGGGACTAGCGTCCGCCCATTACAATGAGCAGTTCTTC. This sequence encodes CASSPGLASAHYNEQFF.

The chain combines TRBV2 with TRBJ1-5; 8 bases are shared with TRBD1. Germline values: CDR1 SNHLY, CDR2 FYNNEI. This CDR3 has 15 residues. Unmatched junction bases numbered 6, after V lost 8 bases and J lost 0 bases. The CDR3 DNA follows: TGTGCCAGCCAAGGGACAGGTTATAGCAATCAGCCCCAGCATTTT. Its translation is CASQGTGYSNQPQHF.

The chain links TRBV18 to TRBJ2-1; D is perhaps TRBD1 or TRBD2 (6 bases each). CDR3 size: 14 residues. Germline V lookup: CDR1 KGHSH, CDR2 LQKENI. Trimming cost V 6 bases and J 6 bases, with 15 bases left between them. The DNA for the CDR3 is TGTGCCAGCTCCAACCCCAGGGGAGGCAATGAGCAGTTCTTC. Amino acids: CASSNPRGGNEQFF.

The chain uses TRBV7-2 and TRBJ2-7; 10 bases map to TRBD2. The germline V gene encodes CDR1 SGHTA and CDR2 FQGNSA. V trimming: 5 bases; J trimming: 5 bases; junction bases outside the gene matches: 9. This CDR3 contains 15 residues. As DNA, the CDR3 is TGTGCCAGCAGCCCTAGGCCTAGCGGGAGAAACGAGCAGTACTTC. Residues: CASSPRPSGRNEQYF.

The chain links TRBV7-3 to TRBJ2-1, with 10 bases fitting TRBD2. The CDR3 is made up of 13 amino acids. Germline loops: CDR1 SGHTA, CDR2 FQGTGA. V gave up 2 bases and J gave up 12 bases; unmatched junction bases: 4. CDR3 region: CASSLASGSGQFF. The CDR3 coding sequence is TGTGCCAGCAGCTTAGCTAGCGGGAGCGGGCAGTTCTTC.

The J gene is TRBJ2-3, the V gene TRBV4-1; D possibly uses TRBD1 or TRBD2 (5 bases each). In germline, CDR1 is MGHRA, CDR2 YSYEKL. The CDR3 length is 17 residues. The V gene lost 1 base and the J gene lost 4 bases, with 18 bases spanning the gap. CDR3 in amino acids: CASSQGTGRLNADTQYF. Here the CDR3 DNA reads TGCGCCAGCAGCCAAGGGACGGGACGGCTAAACGCAGATACGCAGTATTTT.

The J gene is TRBJ1-2, the V gene TRBV2, with a weak D call TRBD1 (5 bases). V shed 6 bases and J shed 6 bases, with 17 bases lying between them. The CDR3 contains 14 residues. The V gene's germline CDR1 is SNHLY and CDR2 FYNNEI. DNA of the CDR3: TGTGCCAGCAGAGGCAGGGTGTCTCGGGATGGCTACACCTTC. Its translation is CASRGRVSRDGYTF.

The chain carries TRBV6-5 and TRBJ2-7; D call uncertain. Germline CDR1 reads MNHEY; CDR2 reads SVGAGI. V lost 3 bases and J 7 bases, leaving 10 bases between the germline ends. This CDR3 is 12 amino acids long. The DNA of the CDR3 is TGTGCCAGCAGTTATACGACCGGGGAGCAGTACTTC. Amino acids: CASSYTTGEQYF.

CDR3: CASSYKQGQGQETQYF. The CDR3 DNA reads TGTGCCAGCAGCTATAAACAGGGACAGGGCCAAGAGACCCAGTACTTC. The chain uses TRBV11-2 and TRBJ2-5; 9 nucleotides match TRBD1. The germline V gene has CDR1 SGHAT and CDR2 FQNNGV. There are 16 residues in the CDR3. V lost 4 bases to trimming and J lost 1 base; unmatched junction nucleotides: 7.

As regards this clone: The sample carries other DNA sequences with the same CDR3. The chain carries TRBV29-1 and TRBJ2-7, with 10 positions matching TRBD2. Germline CDR1 and CDR2: SQVTM and ANQGSEA. The ends lost 4 bases at V and 3 bases at J; junction bases unmatched: 3. The CDR3 is 13 amino acids. CDR3 amino acids: CSVGGLALYEQYF. The CDR3 coding sequence is TGCAGCGTTGGGGGACTAGCGCTCTACGAGCAGTACTTC.

A note on this clone: In the same sample, other DNA sequences code for this CDR3. CDR3 in amino acids: CATSRDRINQPQHF. The CDR3 bases are TGTGCCACCAGCAGAGATCGGATTAATCAGCCCCAGCATTTT. This chain connects TRBV15 to TRBJ1-5, with unresolved D. Deletions cut 0 bases from V and 4 bases from J, with 7 bases between. The CDR3 consists of 14 residues. Germline CDR1 is LNHNV and CDR2 is YYDKDF (reference sequence).

The table lists this clone with a count of one. The J gene is TRBJ2-3, the V gene TRBV7-2, with TRBD2 matching 15 bases. V trimming: 5 bases; J trimming: 5 bases; junction bases outside the gene matches: 8. CDR1 is SGHTA and CDR2 is FQGNSA in the germline V gene. The CDR3 covers 17 residues. CDR3 DNA: TGTGCCAGCAGCCTGTGGACTAGCGGGAGGGCCGGAGATACGCAGTATTTT. Encoded protein: CASSLWTSGRAGDTQYF.

This clone appeared once. The J gene is TRBJ2-2, the V gene TRBV25-1; TRBD1 matches at 8 bases. Germline V gives CDR1 MGHDK, CDR2 SYGVNS. Unmatched junction bases numbered 4, after V lost 2 bases and J lost 5 bases. The CDR3 totals 15 residues. CDR3 residues: CASSESRTGTGELFF. The DNA of the CDR3 is TGTGCCAGCAGTGAAAGTAGGACAGGGACCGGGGAGCTGTTTTTT. Based on the CDR3 plus reference TRBV25-1 and TRBJ2-2, the full variable domain is EADIYQTPRYLVIGTGKKITLECSQTMGHDKMYWYQQDPGMELHLIHYSYGVNSTEKGDLSSESTVSRIRTEHFPLTLESARPSHTSQYLCASSESRTGTGELFFGEGSRLTVL.

J is TRBJ1-2 and V is TRBV7-9, with 8 bases fitting TRBD1. CDR3 size: 13 residues. Germline trimming cut 7 bases from V and 4 bases from J; bases unmatched to any gene: 5. Looked up from germline, CDR1 is SEHNR and CDR2 is FQNEAQ (reference sequence). The CDR3, as DNA: TGTGCCAGCACTTGGACAGGGAGCTATGGCTACACCTTC. Amino acid sequence: CASTWTGSYGYTF.

The gene calls are TRBV28 and TRBJ1-5; D is ambiguous. Germline loops: CDR1 MDHEN, CDR2 SYDVKM. CDR3 length: 15 residues. V lost 9 bases and J lost 7, with 22 bases in between. The CDR3 is CASWTGPLGRQPQHF. CDR3 nucleotide sequence: TGTGCCAGTTGGACCGGGCCCTTAGGAAGGCAGCCCCAGCATTTT.

V and J are TRBV7-8 and TRBJ2-1; D is perhaps TRBD2 (5 bases). V was shortened by 5 bases and J by 4 bases, with 27 bases between the two germline ends. Germline V lookup: CDR1 SGHVS, CDR2 FQNEAQ. The CDR3 has 19 amino acids. In nucleotides, the CDR3 is TGTGCCAGCAGCCATACTAGAAAACTCGGTGAAAGCTATTACAATGAGCAGTTCTTC. This gives the protein CASSHTRKLGESYYNEQFF.

This clone was detected a few times. This chain connects TRBV10-1 to TRBJ1-1, with 7 positions matching TRBD1. Germline V gene lookup returns CDR1 WNHNN and CDR2 SYGVQD (reference sequence). The CDR3 spans 14 residues. With V trimmed by 4 bases and J by 6 bases, 8 bases remained unmatched. This CDR3 is CASSAYRGRAEAFF. The CDR3 nucleotides are TGCGCCAGCAGTGCTTACAGGGGAAGGGCTGAAGCTTTCTTT.

The chain is built from TRBV9 and TRBJ2-1, with 11 bases fitting TRBD2. This CDR3 is built from 19 residues. Germline V gene sequence: CDR1 SGDLS, CDR2 YYNGEE. V was pared by 0 bases and J by 0 bases, with 8 bases of the junction left unmatched. CDR3 in amino acids: CASSVGLAGGESSYNEQFF. For the CDR3, the DNA is TGTGCCAGCAGCGTAGGCCTAGCGGGAGGCGAGAGCTCCTACAATGAGCAGTTCTTC.

V gene TRBV7-6 combines with J gene TRBJ2-2; 9 bases fit TRBD2. Germline V gene sequence: CDR1 SGHVS, CDR2 FNYEAQ. The CDR3 contains 17 residues. Trimming cost V 1 base and J 4 bases; bases outside gene matches: 7. CDR3 bases: TGTGCCAGCAGCTTAGGAGGGACTAGCTTGTTCACCGGGGAGCTGTTTTTT. It codes for CASSLGGTSLFTGELFF.

V usage is TRBV7-9 and J usage is TRBJ1-5; D is unresolved. Germline CDR1 reads SEHNR; CDR2 reads FQNEAQ (reference sequence). This CDR3 contains 17 residues. V was pared by 1 base and J by 1 base, with 14 bases between. CDR3 coding DNA: TGTGCCAGCAGCTTAGTATCAGGCCCCAAGAGCAATCAGCCCCAGCATTTT. Translated: CASSLVSGPKSNQPQHF.

The genes are TRBV10-3 and TRBJ2-2; 7 nucleotides align to TRBD2. This CDR3 contains 19 residues. Unmatched junction bases numbered 22, after V lost 10 bases and J lost 2 bases. Germline loops: CDR1 ENHRY, CDR2 SYGVKD. The CDR3 bases are TGTGCCACGGCTGGGGGGGAGCGGGTGTCCCTATTTAACACCGGGGAGCTGTTTTTT. It codes for CATAGGERVSLFNTGELFF.

The gene calls are TRBV20-1 and TRBJ1-4, with D maybe TRBD1 (5 bases). This CDR3 is built from 11 residues. V shed 2 bases and J shed 14 bases, with 12 bases lying between them. Per the germline V gene, CDR1 is DFQATT and CDR2 is SNEGSKA (reference sequence). This CDR3 reads CSARWGLALFF. DNA for the CDR3: TGCAGTGCTAGATGGGGACTGGCTCTGTTTTTT.

The chain links TRBV7-9 to TRBJ1-2; tentative D call: TRBD1 (5 bases). CDR3 length equals 15 residues. The germline V gene has CDR1 SEHNR and CDR2 FQNEAQ (reference sequence). V dropped 5 bases and J dropped 4 bases, with 17 bases sitting between them. CDR3 amino acids: CASSPSGGGRYGYTF. Here the CDR3 DNA reads TGTGCCAGCAGCCCCTCCGGGGGGGGACGCTATGGCTACACCTTC.